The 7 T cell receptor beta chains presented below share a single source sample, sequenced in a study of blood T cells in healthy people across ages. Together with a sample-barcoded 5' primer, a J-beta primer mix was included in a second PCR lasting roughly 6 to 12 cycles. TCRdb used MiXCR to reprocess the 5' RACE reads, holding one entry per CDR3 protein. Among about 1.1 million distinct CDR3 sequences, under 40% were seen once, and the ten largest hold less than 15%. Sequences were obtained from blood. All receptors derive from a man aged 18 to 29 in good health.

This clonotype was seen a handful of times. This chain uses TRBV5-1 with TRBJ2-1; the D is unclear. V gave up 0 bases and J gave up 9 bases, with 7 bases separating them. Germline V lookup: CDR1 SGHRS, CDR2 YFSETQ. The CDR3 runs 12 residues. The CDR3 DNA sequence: TGCGCCAGCAGCTTGGGCCAGGCTGAGCAGTTCTTC. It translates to CASSLGQAEQFF.

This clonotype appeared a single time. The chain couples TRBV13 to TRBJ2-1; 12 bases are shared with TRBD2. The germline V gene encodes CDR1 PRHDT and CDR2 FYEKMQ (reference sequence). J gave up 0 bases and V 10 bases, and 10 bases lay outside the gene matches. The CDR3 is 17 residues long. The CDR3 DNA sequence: TGTGCCACCCAACTAGCGGGGGGCCTGAGCTCCTACAATGAGCAGTTCTTC. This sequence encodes CATQLAGGLSSYNEQFF.

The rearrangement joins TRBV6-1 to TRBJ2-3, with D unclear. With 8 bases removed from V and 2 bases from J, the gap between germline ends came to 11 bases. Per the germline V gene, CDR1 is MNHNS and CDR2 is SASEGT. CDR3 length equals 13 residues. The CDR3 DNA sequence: TGTGCCAGCGTCGGGCAGACCACAGATACGCAGTATTTT. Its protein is CASVGQTTDTQYF.

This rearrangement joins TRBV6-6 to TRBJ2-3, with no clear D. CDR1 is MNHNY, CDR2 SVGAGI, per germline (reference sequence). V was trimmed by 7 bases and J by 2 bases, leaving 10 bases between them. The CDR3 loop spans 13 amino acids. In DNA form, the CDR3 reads TGTGCCAGCAAGCGAGGCTACACAGATACGCAGTATTTT. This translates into CASKRGYTDTQYF.

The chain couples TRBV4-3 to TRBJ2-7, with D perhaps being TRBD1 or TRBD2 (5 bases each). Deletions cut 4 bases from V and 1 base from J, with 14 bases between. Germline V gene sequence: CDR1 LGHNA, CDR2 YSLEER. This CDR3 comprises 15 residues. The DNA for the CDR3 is TGCGCCAGCAGCCTCTACGTCGGGGCATCCTACGAGCAGTACTTC. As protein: CASSLYVGASYEQYF.

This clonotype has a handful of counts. The CDR3 loop reads CASSPSDAYYGYTF. The CDR3, as DNA: TGTGCCAGCTCCCCTTCGGACGCGTACTATGGCTACACCTTC. V usage is TRBV6-5 and J usage is TRBJ1-2, with no clear D. Germline CDR1 MNHEY, CDR2 SVGAGI. The V gene lost 8 bases and the J gene lost 3 bases, with 16 bases spanning the gap. The CDR3 is 14 residues long.

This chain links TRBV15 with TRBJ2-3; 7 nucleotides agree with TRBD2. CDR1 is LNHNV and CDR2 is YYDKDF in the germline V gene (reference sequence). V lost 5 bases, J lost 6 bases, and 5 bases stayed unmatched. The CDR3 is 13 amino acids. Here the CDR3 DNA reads TGTGCCACCAGCGGACGACTAGCTGATACGCAGTATTTT. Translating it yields CATSGRLADTQYF. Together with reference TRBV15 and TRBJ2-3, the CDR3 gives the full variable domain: DAMVIQNPRYQVTQFGKPVTLSCSQTLNHNVMYWYQQKSSQAPKLLFHYYDKDFNNEADTPDNFQSRRPNTSFCFLDIRSPGLGDTAMYLCATSGRLADTQYFGPGTRLTVL.